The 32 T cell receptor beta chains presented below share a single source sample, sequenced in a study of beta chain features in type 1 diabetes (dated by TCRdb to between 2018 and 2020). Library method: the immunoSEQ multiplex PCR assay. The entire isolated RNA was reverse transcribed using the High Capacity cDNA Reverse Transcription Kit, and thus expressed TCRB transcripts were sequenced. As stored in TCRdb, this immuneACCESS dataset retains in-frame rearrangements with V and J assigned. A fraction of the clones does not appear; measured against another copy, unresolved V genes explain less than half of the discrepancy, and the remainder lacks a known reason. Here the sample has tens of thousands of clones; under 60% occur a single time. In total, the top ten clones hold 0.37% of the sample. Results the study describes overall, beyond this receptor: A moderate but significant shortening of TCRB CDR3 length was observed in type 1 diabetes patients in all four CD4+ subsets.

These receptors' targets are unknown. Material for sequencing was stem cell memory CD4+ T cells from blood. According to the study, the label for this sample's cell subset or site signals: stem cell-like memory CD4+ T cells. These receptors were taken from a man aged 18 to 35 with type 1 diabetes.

The CDR3 reads CASSGFGGEKGTQYF. CDR3 DNA sequence: TGTGCCAGCAGTGGTTTCGGGGGGGAGAAGGGGACCCAGTACTTC. V usage is TRBV2 and J usage is TRBJ2-5; 8 positions agree with TRBD2. The germline CDR1 and CDR2 sequences are SNHLY and FYNNEI. The CDR3 has 15 residues. V dropped 4 bases and J dropped 7; count of bases not matched to a gene: 11. Variable domain in full (rest from reference TRBV2 and TRBJ2-5): EPEVTQTPSHQVTQMGQEVILRCVPISNHLYFYWYRQILGQKVEFLVSFYNNEISEKSEIFDDQFSVERPDGSNFTLKIRSTKLEDSAMYFCASSGFGGEKGTQYFGPGTRLLVL.

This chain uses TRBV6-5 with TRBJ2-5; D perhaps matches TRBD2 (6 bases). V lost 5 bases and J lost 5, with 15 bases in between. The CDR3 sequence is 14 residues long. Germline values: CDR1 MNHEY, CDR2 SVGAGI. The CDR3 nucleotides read TGTGCCAGCAGTCATAGAGTCAGCGGGGAGACCCAGTACTTC. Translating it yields CASSHRVSGETQYF.

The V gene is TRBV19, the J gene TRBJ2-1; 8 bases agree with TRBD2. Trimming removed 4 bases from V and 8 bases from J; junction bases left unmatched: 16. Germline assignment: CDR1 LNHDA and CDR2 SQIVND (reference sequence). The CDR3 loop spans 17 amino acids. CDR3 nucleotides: TGTGCCAGTAGTAGAACAGCGAGCGGACTAGCATTAGATGAGCAGTTCTTC. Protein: CASSRTASGLALDEQFF.

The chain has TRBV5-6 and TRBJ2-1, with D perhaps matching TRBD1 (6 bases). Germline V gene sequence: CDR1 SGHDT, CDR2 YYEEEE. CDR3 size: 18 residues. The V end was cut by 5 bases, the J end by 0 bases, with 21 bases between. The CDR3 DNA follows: TGTGCCAGCAGATCTGGCTGGGACACGTTGAGCTCCTACAATGAGCAGTTCTTC. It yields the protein CASRSGWDTLSSYNEQFF.

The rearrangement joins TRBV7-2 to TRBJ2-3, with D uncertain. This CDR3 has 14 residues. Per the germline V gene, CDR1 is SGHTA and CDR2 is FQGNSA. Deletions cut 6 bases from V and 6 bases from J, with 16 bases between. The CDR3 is CASSRGGPMDTQYF. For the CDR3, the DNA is TGTGCCAGCAGTCGCGGCGGTCCAATGGATACGCAGTATTTT.

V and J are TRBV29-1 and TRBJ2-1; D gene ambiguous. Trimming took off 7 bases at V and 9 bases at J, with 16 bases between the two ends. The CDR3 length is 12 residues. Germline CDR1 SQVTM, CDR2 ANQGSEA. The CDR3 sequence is CSAHPTGTEQFF. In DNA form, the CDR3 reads TGCAGCGCTCACCCGACTGGCACTGAGCAGTTCTTC.

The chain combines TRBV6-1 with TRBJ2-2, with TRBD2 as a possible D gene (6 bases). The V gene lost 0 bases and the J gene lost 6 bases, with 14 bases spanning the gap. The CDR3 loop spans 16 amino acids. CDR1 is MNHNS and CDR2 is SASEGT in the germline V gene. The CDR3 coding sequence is TGTGCCAGCAGTGAAGCGGGGGGACCCTATGCCGGGGAGCTGTTTTTT. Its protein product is CASSEAGGPYAGELFF.

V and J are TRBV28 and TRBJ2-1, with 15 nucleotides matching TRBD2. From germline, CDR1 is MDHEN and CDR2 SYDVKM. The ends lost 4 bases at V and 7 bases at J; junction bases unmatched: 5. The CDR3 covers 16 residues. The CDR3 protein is CASSSPGTSGRNEQFF. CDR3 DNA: TGTGCCAGCAGTTCCCCCGGGACTAGCGGGAGGAATGAGCAGTTCTTC.

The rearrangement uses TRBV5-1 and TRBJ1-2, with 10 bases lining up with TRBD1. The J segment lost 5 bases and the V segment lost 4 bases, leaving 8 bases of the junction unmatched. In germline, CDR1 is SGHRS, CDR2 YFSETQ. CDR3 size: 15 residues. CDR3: CASSPGQGSRYGYTF. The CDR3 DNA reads TGCGCCAGCAGCCCGGGACAGGGGAGTAGATATGGCTACACCTTC.

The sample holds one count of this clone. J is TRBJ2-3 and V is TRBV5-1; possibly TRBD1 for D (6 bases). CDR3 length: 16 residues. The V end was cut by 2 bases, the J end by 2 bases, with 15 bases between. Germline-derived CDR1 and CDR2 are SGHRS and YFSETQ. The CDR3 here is CASSFLRDRTTDTQYF. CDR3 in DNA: TGCGCCAGCAGCTTCCTCCGAGACAGGACCACAGATACGCAGTATTTT. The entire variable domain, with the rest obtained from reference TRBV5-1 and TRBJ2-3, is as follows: KAGVTQTPRYLIKTRGQQVTLSCSPISGHRSVSWYQQTPGQGLQFLFEYFSETQRNKGNFPGRFSGRQFSNSRSEMNVSTLELGDSALYLCASSFLRDRTTDTQYFGPGTRLTVL.

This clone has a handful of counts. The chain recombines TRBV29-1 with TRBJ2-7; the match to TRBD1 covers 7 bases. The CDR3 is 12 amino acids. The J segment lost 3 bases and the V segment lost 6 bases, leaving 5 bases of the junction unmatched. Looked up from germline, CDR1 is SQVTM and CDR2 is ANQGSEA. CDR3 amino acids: CSVIRDSYEQYF. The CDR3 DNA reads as TGCAGCGTGATCCGGGACAGCTACGAGCAGTACTTC.

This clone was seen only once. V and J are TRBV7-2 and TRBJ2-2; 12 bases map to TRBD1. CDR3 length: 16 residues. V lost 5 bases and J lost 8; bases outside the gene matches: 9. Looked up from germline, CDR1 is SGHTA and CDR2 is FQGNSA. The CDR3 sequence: CASSRPGQGARGELFF. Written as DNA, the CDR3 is TGTGCCAGCAGCCGACCGGGACAGGGGGCAAGAGGGGAGCTGTTTTTT.

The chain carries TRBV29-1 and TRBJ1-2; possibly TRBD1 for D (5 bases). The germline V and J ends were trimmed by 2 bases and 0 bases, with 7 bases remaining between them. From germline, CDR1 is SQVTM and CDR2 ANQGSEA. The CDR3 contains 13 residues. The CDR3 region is CSVEKDTNYGYTF. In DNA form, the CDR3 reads TGCAGCGTTGAAAAGGACACTAACTATGGCTACACCTTC.

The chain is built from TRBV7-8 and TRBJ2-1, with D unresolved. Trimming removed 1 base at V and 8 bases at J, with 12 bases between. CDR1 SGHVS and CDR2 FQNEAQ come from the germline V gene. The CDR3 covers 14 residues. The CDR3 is CASSLGARLDEQFF. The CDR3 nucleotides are TGTGCCAGCAGCTTAGGGGCCAGGTTGGATGAGCAGTTCTTC.

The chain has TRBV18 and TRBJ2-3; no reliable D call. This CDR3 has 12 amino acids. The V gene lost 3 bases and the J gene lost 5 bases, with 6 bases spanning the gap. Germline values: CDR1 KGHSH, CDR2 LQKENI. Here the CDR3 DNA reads TGTGCCAGCTCACCTTCCGGAGATACGCAGTATTTT. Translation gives CASSPSGDTQYF.

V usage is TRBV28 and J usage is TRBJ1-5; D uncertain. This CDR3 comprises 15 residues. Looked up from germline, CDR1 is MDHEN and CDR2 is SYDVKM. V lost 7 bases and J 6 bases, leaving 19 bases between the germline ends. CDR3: CASTPDGRGTQPQHF. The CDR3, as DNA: TGTGCCAGCACCCCCGACGGACGGGGAACTCAGCCCCAGCATTTT.

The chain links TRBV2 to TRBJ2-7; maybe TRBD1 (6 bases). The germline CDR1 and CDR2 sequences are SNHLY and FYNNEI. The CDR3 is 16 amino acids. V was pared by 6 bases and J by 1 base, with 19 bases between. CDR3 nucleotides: TGTGCCAGCAGGCCCCTAGTGTGGACAGAATCCTACGAGCAGTACTTC. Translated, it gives CASRPLVWTESYEQYF. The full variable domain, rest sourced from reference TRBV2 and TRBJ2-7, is EPEVTQTPSHQVTQMGQEVILRCVPISNHLYFYWYRQILGQKVEFLVSFYNNEISEKSEIFDDQFSVERPDGSNFTLKIRSTKLEDSAMYFCASRPLVWTESYEQYFGPGTRLTVT.

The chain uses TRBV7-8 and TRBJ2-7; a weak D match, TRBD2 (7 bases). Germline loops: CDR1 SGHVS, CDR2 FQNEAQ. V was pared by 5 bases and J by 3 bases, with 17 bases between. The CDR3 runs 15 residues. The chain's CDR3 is CASSLSGGPLYEQYF. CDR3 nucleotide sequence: TGTGCCAGCAGCCTTTCCGGGGGGCCCCTCTACGAGCAGTACTTC.

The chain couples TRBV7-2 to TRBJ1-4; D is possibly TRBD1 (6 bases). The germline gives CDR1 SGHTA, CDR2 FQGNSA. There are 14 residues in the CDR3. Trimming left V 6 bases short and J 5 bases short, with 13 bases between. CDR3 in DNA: TGTGCCAGCAGACCTACAGGGCTAAATGAAAAACTGTTTTTT. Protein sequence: CASRPTGLNEKLFF.

In DNA form, the CDR3 reads TGTGCCAGCAGCTTAGTCACTAGCGATACCGAGCAGTACTTC. This gives the protein CASSLVTSDTEQYF. The V gene is TRBV7-2, the J gene TRBJ2-7, with 7 bases that match TRBD2. The V gene end was trimmed by 1 base and the J gene end by 6 bases; junction bases not matched to a gene: 6. CDR3 length: 14 residues. Germline V gene sequence: CDR1 SGHTA, CDR2 FQGNSA. The full variable domain, in which reference TRBV7-2 and TRBJ2-7 provide the parts outside the CDR3, is GAGVSQSPSNKVTEKGKDVELRCDPISGHTALYWYRQSLGQGLEFLIYFQGNSAPDKSGLPSDRFSAERTGGSVSTLTIQRTQQEDSAVYLCASSLVTSDTEQYFGPGTRLTVT.

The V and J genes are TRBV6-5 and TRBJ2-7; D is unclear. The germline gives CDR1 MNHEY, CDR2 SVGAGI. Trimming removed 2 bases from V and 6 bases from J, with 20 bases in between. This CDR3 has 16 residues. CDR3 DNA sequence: TGTGCCAGCAGTTACGAATCGTCGTATCATTCCGGCGAGCAGTACTTC. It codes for CASSYESSYHSGEQYF.

The DNA of the CDR3 is TGCGCCAGCAGCCAAGCCCCCCTAGCGGGGGGGCCAGAGACCCAGTACTTC. It encodes CASSQAPLAGGPETQYF. The gene calls are TRBV4-3 and TRBJ2-5; TRBD2 matches at 12 bases. V lost 1 base and J lost 4; bases outside the gene matches: 7. Germline V CDR1 and CDR2: LGHNA, YSLEER. The CDR3 has 17 residues.

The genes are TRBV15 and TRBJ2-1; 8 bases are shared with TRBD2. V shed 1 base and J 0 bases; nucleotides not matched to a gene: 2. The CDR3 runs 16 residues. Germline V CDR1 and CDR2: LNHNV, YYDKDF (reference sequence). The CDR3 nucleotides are TGTGCCACCAGCAGAGCGGGAGGGCCCTCCTACAATGAGCAGTTCTTC. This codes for CATSRAGGPSYNEQFF.

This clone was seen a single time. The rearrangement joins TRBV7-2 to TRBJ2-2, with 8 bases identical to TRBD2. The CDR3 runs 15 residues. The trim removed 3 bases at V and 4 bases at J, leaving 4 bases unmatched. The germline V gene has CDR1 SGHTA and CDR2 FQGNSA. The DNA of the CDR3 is TGTGCCAGCAGCTTGGCTCTAGCGGGCACCGGGGAGCTGTTTTTT. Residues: CASSLALAGTGELFF.

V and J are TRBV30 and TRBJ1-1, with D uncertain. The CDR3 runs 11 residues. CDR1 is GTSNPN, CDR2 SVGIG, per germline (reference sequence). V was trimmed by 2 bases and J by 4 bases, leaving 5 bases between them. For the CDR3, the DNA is TGTGCCTGGAGTAGGAGCACTGAAGCTTTCTTT. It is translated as CAWSRSTEAFF.

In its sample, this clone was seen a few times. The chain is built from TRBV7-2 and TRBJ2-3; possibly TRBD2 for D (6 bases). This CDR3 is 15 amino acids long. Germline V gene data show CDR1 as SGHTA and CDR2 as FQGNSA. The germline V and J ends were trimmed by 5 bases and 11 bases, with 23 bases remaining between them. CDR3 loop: CASSPPAGTRLEQYF. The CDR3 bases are TGTGCCAGCAGCCCTCCGGCGGGAACGCGCTTGGAGCAGTATTTT.

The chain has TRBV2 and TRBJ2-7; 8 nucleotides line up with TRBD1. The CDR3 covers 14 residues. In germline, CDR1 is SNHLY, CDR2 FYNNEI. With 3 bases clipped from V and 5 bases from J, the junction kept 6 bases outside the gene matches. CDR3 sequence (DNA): TGTGCCAGCAGTGAGCAGGGGGCAGGAGACGAGCAGTACTTC. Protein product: CASSEQGAGDEQYF.

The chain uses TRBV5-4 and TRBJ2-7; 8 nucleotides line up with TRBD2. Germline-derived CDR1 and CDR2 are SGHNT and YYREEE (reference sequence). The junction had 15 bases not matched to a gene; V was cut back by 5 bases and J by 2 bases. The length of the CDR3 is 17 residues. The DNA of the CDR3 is TGTGCCAGCAGAAAGGACTCCACCGGAGCGGGAGCCTACGAGCAGTACTTC. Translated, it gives CASRKDSTGAGAYEQYF.

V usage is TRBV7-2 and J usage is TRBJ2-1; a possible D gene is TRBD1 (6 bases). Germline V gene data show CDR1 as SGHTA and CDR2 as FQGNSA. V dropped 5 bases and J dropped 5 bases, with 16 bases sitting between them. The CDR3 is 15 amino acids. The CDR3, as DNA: TGTGCCAGCAGCGTACAGGGCTACAGAAACAATGAGCAGTTCTTC. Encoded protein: CASSVQGYRNNEQFF.

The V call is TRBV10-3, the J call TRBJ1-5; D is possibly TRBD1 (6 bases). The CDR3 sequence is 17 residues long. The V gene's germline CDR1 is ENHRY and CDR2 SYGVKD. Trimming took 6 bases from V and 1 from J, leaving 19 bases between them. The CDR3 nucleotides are TGTGCCATCAGCCCCGGGGGGGCGATAGGAAGCAATCAGCCCCAGCATTTT. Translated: CAISPGGAIGSNQPQHF.

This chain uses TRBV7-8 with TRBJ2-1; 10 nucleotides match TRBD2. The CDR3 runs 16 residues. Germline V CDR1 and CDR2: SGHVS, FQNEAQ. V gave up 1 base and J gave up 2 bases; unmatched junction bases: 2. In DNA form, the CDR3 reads TGTGCCAGCAGCTTAGGCCTAGCGGGGGCCTACAATGAGCAGTTCTTC. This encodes CASSLGLAGAYNEQFF.

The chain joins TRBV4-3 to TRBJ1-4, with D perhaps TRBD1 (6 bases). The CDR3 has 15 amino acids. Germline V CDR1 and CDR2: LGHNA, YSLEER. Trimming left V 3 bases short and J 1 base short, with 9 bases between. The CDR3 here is CASSHEGGTNEKLFF. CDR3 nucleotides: TGCGCCAGCAGCCATGAAGGGGGAACTAATGAAAAACTGTTTTTT.